This is a list of T cell receptor beta chains from one sample in a study of CD8+CD57+ T cells in acquired aplastic anemia. Each CDR3 protein is one row after TCRdb ran MiXCR on the reads. This repertoire shows around 200,000 distinct CDR3 sequences, around 50% found once; its top ten account for 10% to 15%. Input material: sorted CD4+, CD8+, or CD8+CD57+ T cells (not recorded which) from PBMCs. The receptors originated from a human donor with aplastic anemia. Each CDR3 is given with its conserved first and last residue. A D gene is named only where the DNA matches it firmly. Not every row has a clone size; where given, it reads once, few, many or a size class.

abundance	d_gene	v_gene	j_gene	CDR3aa	CDR3nt
-	-	TRBV12-3/TRBV12-4	TRBJ1-2	CASSLYRYGYTF	TGTGCCAGCAGTTTGTACCGCTATGGCTACACCTTC
many	TRBD1	TRBV12-3/TRBV12-4	TRBJ1-5	CASSLARDRFNQPQHF	TGTGCCAGCAGTTTAGCTCGGGACAGGTTCAATCAGCCCCAGCATTTT
-	TRBD2	TRBV10-3	TRBJ2-1	CAISEWGSGGAREQFF	TGTGCCATCAGTGAGTGGGGTAGCGGGGGGGCACGTGAGCAGTTCTTC
-	-	TRBV29-1	TRBJ2-1	CSVEGDTRVSSYNEQFF	TGCAGCGTTGAAGGTGACACACGAGTTAGCTCCTACAATGAGCAGTTCTTC
-	-	TRBV10-3	TRBJ1-2	CAITDNSGGYTF	TGTGCCATCACAGACAACTCGGGTGGCTACACCTTC
-	TRBD1	TRBV24-1	TRBJ2-3	CATSDPGQTSTDTQYF	TGTGCCACCAGTGATCCGGGACAGACTAGCACAGATACGCAGTATTTT
many	TRBD1	TRBV6-1	TRBJ1-5	CASRASTGQGRNQPQHF	TGTGCCAGCAGAGCTAGCACGGGACAGGGCCGCAATCAGCCCCAGCATTTT
-	TRBD1	TRBV2	TRBJ2-3	CASSYTGADTQYF	TGTGCCAGCAGTTATACAGGGGCAGATACGCAGTATTTT
once	-	TRBV4-2	TRBJ2-1	CASSDKLYNEQFF	TGTGCCAGCAGTGACAAGCTATACAATGAGCAGTTCTTC
-	-	TRBV29-1	TRBJ2-3	CSDAGTPADTQYF	TGCAGCGACGCGGGCACCCCGGCAGATACGCAGTATTTT
few	-	TRBV15	TRBJ1-5	CATSRDYSNQPQHF	TGTGCCACCAGCCGGGACTATAGCAATCAGCCCCAGCATTTT
many	TRBD1	TRBV19	TRBJ2-2	CASRDRGTGELFF	TGTGCCAGCCGAGACAGGGGCACCGGGGAGCTGTTTTTT
-	TRBD2	TRBV11-2	TRBJ2-7	CASSLGAGGQYF	TGTGCCAGCAGCTTAGGAGCGGGGGGCCAGTACTTC